Listed here are 21 T cell receptor beta chains from one sample, sequenced in a study of T cells in women clearing cervical HPV infection. This table comes from immunoSEQ multiplex PCR, and its TCRdb copy is limited to in-frame clones, with some not included. The specimen's table records under 50,000 clones. Sequences were obtained from blood buffy coat. The receptors stem from a woman between 18 and 70 years old with a cervical HPV16 infection that either progressed to CIN3+ or cleared (not recorded which).

Regarding this clone: From the germline J gene comes the end of the CDR3, since the read stops 3 residues before it. This chain links TRBV19 with TRBJ2-5; possible D gene TRBD1, 6 bases. Germline V gene lookup returns CDR1 LNHDA and CDR2 SQIVND (reference sequence). This CDR3 is built from 14 residues. V was trimmed by 6 bases and J by 1 base, leaving 12 bases between them. The sequenced CDR3 bases are TGTGCCAGTAGAACAGGGAATTCCCAAGAGACC. This gives the protein CASRTGNSQET. The CDR3 reads in full as CASRTGNSQETQYF.

A remark on this clone: The CDR3 extends 3 residues past the end of the read, so its final part is completed from the germline J gene. The rearrangement joins TRBV2 to TRBJ2-1; TRBD1 matches 8 bases. Germline CDR1 SNHLY, CDR2 FYNNEI. The CDR3 spans 12 residues. Unmatched junction bases numbered 4, after V lost 6 bases and J lost 9 bases. Here the CDR3 reads CASRVTGGEQFF. The DNA read from the CDR3 is TGTGCCAGCAGGGTTACAGGGGGTGAG. Filled out from reference TRBV2 and TRBJ2-1, the complete variable domain reads EPEVTQTPSHQVTQMGQEVILRCVPISNHLYFYWYRQILGQKVEFLVSFYNNEISEKSEIFDDQFSVERPDGSNFTLKIRSTKLEDSAMYFCASRVTGGEQFFGPGTRLTVL.

Details on this clone: One end of the junction is discordant with germline, which a read error may explain. The CDR3 end falls 3 residues outside the read, so it is completed with the germline J gene. This chain connects TRBV5-4 to TRBJ2-7; D is possibly TRBD1 (5 bases). This CDR3 contains 13 residues. Germline CDR1 SGHNT, CDR2 YYREEE (reference sequence). CDR3 bases read: TGTGCCAGCAGCTTGGGACAGTCCTCCGAG. Translating gives CASSLGQSSE. The entire CDR3 sequence reads CASSLGQSSEQYF. The full variable domain, rest sourced from reference TRBV5-4 and TRBJ2-7, is ETGVTQSPTHLIKTRGQQVTLRCSSQSGHNTVSWYQQALGQGPQFIFQYYREEENGRGNFPPRFSGLQFPNYSSELNVNALELDDSALYLCASSLGQSSEQYFGPGTRLTVT.

On this clone itself: The read finishes 3 residues shy of the CDR3 end, and the germline J gene is used to complete it. The chain uses TRBV30 and TRBJ1-2; D unresolved. Germline V lookup: CDR1 GTSNPN, CDR2 SVGIG (reference sequence). The CDR3 extends over 13 amino acids. The V and J ends lost 0 bases and 7 bases respectively, with 12 bases between them. The CDR3 bases that were read are TGTGCCTGGAGTGTACTGGGCGCCGGTGGC. It specifies CAWSVLGAGG. The whole CDR3 protein is CAWSVLGAGGYTF.

On this clone: With the read ending 3 residues before the CDR3 end, the germline J gene is used to fill in that end. The V gene is TRBV5-1, the J gene TRBJ1-6, with a weak D call TRBD1 (5 bases). This CDR3 comprises 17 residues. Trimming stripped 0 bases from V and 0 bases from J, with 10 bases between. Germline-derived CDR1 and CDR2 are SGHRS and YFSETQ. The CDR3 bases that were read are TGCGCCAGCAGCTTGGTGGGGCAGGGCTCCTATAATTCACCC. Translating it yields CASSLVGQGSYNSP. The whole CDR3 is CASSLVGQGSYNSPLHF. Combining the CDR3 with reference TRBV5-1 and TRBJ1-6 gives the whole variable domain KAGVTQTPRYLIKTRGQQVTLSCSPISGHRSVSWYQQTPGQGLQFLFEYFSETQRNKGNFPGRFSGRQFSNSRSEMNVSTLELGDSALYLCASSLVGQGSYNSPLHFGNGTRLTVT.

As for this clone: Read coverage stops 3 residues before the CDR3 terminus; the germline J gene supplies the remainder. V and J are TRBV11-1 and TRBJ1-1; D unclear. The V gene's germline CDR1 is SGHAT and CDR2 FQDESV (reference sequence). V lost 5 bases to trimming and J lost 5 bases, with 15 bases between them. The length of the CDR3 is 14 residues. The CDR3 region is CASSPGLAGTEAFF. The part of the CDR3 DNA that was read is TGTGCCAGCAGCCCGGGCTTAGCGGGGACTGAA.

In the case of this clone: The read gets to within 3 residues of the CDR3 end, and the germline J gene fills in the rest. The J gene is TRBJ2-7, the V gene TRBV20-1, with TRBD1 matching 9 bases. With V trimmed by 4 bases and J by 2 bases, 12 bases remained unmatched. The CDR3 consists of 16 residues. Germline-derived CDR1 and CDR2 are DFQATT and SNEGSKA (reference sequence). The part of the CDR3 DNA that was read is TGCAGTGCTACCGCCGTTGGACAGGGGAGAACCTACGAG. Amino acids: CSATAVGQGRTYE. The entire CDR3 sequence reads CSATAVGQGRTYEQYF.

In the case of this clone: The observed sequence ends 3 residues before the CDR3 terminus, with the missing tail filled in from the germline J gene. The chain links TRBV20-1 to TRBJ2-5; TRBD1 might be the D (6 bases). V lost 5 bases, J lost 7 bases, and 14 bases lay in between. CDR1 is DFQATT, CDR2 SNEGSKA, per germline (reference sequence). The CDR3 contains 12 residues. CDR3 sequence: CSALQGVGTQYF. Incomplete CDR3 DNA: TGCAGTGCTTTACAGGGAGTGGGGACC.

Details on this clone: The read is 3 residues too short to cover the CDR3 end, so that end is filled in from the germline J gene. This chain uses TRBV5-1 with TRBJ1-1; possible D gene TRBD1, 5 bases. The CDR3 runs 13 residues. Trimming removed 0 bases at V and 7 bases at J, with 10 bases between. Germline V gene lookup returns CDR1 SGHRS and CDR2 YFSETQ. The covered CDR3 bases are TGCGCCAGCAGCTTGGCCGGGACTGATGAA. Residues: CASSLAGTDE. The whole CDR3 sequence is CASSLAGTDEAFF.

With regard to this clone: The read is 3 residues too short to cover the CDR3 end, so that end is filled in from the germline J gene. J is TRBJ1-1 and V is TRBV6-2 or TRBV6-3; maybe TRBD1 (6 bases). Germline V gene data show CDR1 as MNHEY and CDR2 as SVGEGT. Trimming removed 4 bases from V and 4 bases from J, with 13 bases in between. This CDR3 spans 14 amino acids. The CDR3 is CASSSYRDSTEAFF. CDR3 DNA, as far as it was read: TGTGCCAGCAGTTCCTACAGGGATAGCACTGAA.

Concerning this clone itself: The DNA ends 3 residues before the CDR3 does, and the rest of the CDR3 is filled in from the germline J gene. The chain is built from TRBV19 and TRBJ2-7; TRBD1 is a possible D gene (6 bases). The V gene's germline CDR1 is LNHDA and CDR2 SQIVND (reference sequence). The CDR3 is made up of 13 amino acids. Trimming cost V 7 bases and J 1 base, with 11 bases left between them. The CDR3 DNA, read in part, is TGTGCCAGTAAGCCGACAGGATCCTACGAG. It encodes CASKPTGSYE. The whole CDR3 sequence is CASKPTGSYEQYF.

About this clone itself: From the germline J gene comes the end of the CDR3, since the read stops 3 residues before it. The V gene is TRBV19, the J gene TRBJ1-4; 12 bases map to TRBD1. Trimming removed 4 bases from V and 3 bases from J; junction bases left unmatched: 15. Germline lookup yields CDR1 LNHDA and CDR2 SQIVND (reference sequence). This CDR3 has 20 amino acids. The CDR3 sequence: CASSKSGTGGATGANEKLFF. The CDR3 DNA, read in part, is TGTGCCAGTAGTAAATCCGGGACAGGGGGCGCGACAGGAGCTAATGAAAAA.

The CDR3 loop is CASSATTGGNPEAFF. The sequenced part of the CDR3 DNA is TGTGCCAGCAGTGCGACGACAGGGGGTAACCCTGAA. V and J are TRBV2 and TRBJ1-1; 9 nucleotides agree with TRBD1. With the read ending 3 residues before the CDR3 end, the germline J gene is used to fill in that end. The CDR3 runs 15 residues. Trimming cost V 4 bases and J 6 bases; bases outside gene matches: 9. Looked up from germline, CDR1 is SNHLY and CDR2 is FYNNEI.

Remarks on this clone: Sequencing ends 3 residues short of the CDR3 end; the germline J gene provides the rest. The chain carries TRBV29-1 and TRBJ2-5; the match to TRBD1 covers 8 bases. The junction had 15 bases not matched to a gene; V was cut back by 3 bases and J by 6 bases. The CDR3 spans 16 residues. Germline CDR1 reads SQVTM; CDR2 reads ANQGSEA. CDR3 region: CSVEMAGGLMRKTQYF. The DNA read from the CDR3 is TGCAGCGTTGAGATGGCAGGGGGCCTTATGAGGAAGACC.

CDR3 region: CASSFLTNGETQYF. The part of the CDR3 DNA that was read is TGTGCCAGCAGCTTTTTGACTAACGGGGAGACC. This chain links TRBV5-6 with TRBJ2-5, with a possible D match to TRBD2 (5 bases). The read halts 3 residues ahead of the CDR3 end, with the missing end drawn from the germline J gene. The V gene's germline CDR1 is SGHDT and CDR2 YYEEEE. Trimming left V 2 bases short and J 5 bases short, with 13 bases between. The CDR3 extends over 14 amino acids. Together with reference TRBV5-6 and TRBJ2-5, the CDR3 gives the full variable domain: DAGVTQSPTHLIKTRGQQVTLRCSPKSGHDTVSWYQQALGQGPQFIFQYYEEEERQRGNFPDRFSGHQFPNYSSELNVNALLLGDSALYLCASSFLTNGETQYFGPGTRLLVL.

A remark on this clone: The sequence runs out 3 residues before the end of the CDR3; the remainder is reconstructed from the germline J gene. The J gene is TRBJ1-2, the V gene TRBV20-1; perhaps TRBD1 as D (6 bases). CDR1 is DFQATT and CDR2 is SNEGSKA in the germline V gene (reference sequence). V gave up 7 bases and J gave up 4 bases, with 16 bases separating them. The length of the CDR3 is 13 residues. The sequenced part of the CDR3 DNA is TGCAGTGTCACACAGGGCTTTGGCTATGGC. Amino acids: CSVTQGFGYG. From start to end, the CDR3 is CSVTQGFGYGYTF.

A note on this clone: The read terminates 3 residues ahead of where the CDR3 ends, so the germline J gene completes it. The chain joins TRBV19 to TRBJ2-6; TRBD1 agrees at 8 bases. Germline V gene sequence: CDR1 LNHDA, CDR2 SQIVND (reference sequence). The CDR3 has 16 residues. Trimming removed 9 bases from V and 0 bases from J; junction bases left unmatched: 7. The chain's CDR3 is CASRDRWSSGANVLTF. The covered CDR3 bases are TGTGCCAGCCGGGACAGGTGGTCCTCTGGGGCCAACGTC.

As regards this clone: The read finishes 3 residues shy of the CDR3 end, and the germline J gene is used to complete it. The V gene is TRBV20-1, the J gene TRBJ1-2; D remains unclear. V lost 3 bases, J lost 2 bases, and 7 bases lay in between. Looked up from germline, CDR1 is DFQATT and CDR2 is SNEGSKA (reference sequence). This CDR3 region has 12 residues. CDR3 sequence: CSASAENYGYTF. The CDR3 bases that were read are TGCAGTGCTAGTGCGGAAAACTATGGC.

As concerns this clone: The read ends 3 residues before the CDR3 terminus; that terminus is restored from the germline J gene. V and J are TRBV6-1 and TRBJ1-5; 7 nucleotides agree with TRBD1. The CDR3 loop spans 15 amino acids. V was clipped by 4 bases and J by 0 bases; unmatched bases: 3. The germline gives CDR1 MNHNS, CDR2 SASEGT. CDR3 DNA (partial): TGTGCCAGCAGTGGACAGGGTCTTAGCAATCAGCCC. Amino acids: CASSGQGLSNQP. The entire CDR3 protein reads CASSGQGLSNQPQHF.

This CDR3 reads CASSPADSEAFF. CDR3 bases read: TGTGCCAGCAGCCCCGCGGACAGCGAA. V gene TRBV5-6 combines with J gene TRBJ1-1; the D gene is possibly TRBD1 (6 bases). The sequence runs out 3 residues before the end of the CDR3; the remainder is reconstructed from the germline J gene. The CDR3 is 12 amino acids. CDR1 and CDR2 from the germline V gene are SGHDT and YYEEEE.

Comments on this clone: Read data end 3 residues before the CDR3 end; the end is taken from the germline J gene. V usage is TRBV30 and J usage is TRBJ1-1; D is possibly TRBD1 (5 bases). The germline gives CDR1 GTSNPN, CDR2 SVGIG (reference sequence). V lost 3 bases and J 0 bases, leaving 8 bases between the germline ends. CDR3 length: 13 amino acids. Partial CDR3 DNA: TGTGCCTGGAGCTTCAGGGTGAACACTGAA. Translating gives CAWSFRVNTE. The whole CDR3 region reads CAWSFRVNTEAFF.